A selection of T cell receptor beta chains follows, all from one sample in a study of cytomegalovirus exposure and HLA in healthy donors. Produced via immunoSEQ multiplex PCR; TCRdb's table is partial and in-frame only. The data show roughly 150,000 clones, around 78% seen once. The sequenced sample was PBMCs. Receptors were obtained from a woman between 35 and 50 years old in good health and CMV-seropositive. Each CDR3 is given with its conserved first and last residue. Fields, in order: V gene, J gene, clone size, D gene, CDR3 protein, CDR3 DNA. A D gene is named only where the DNA matches it firmly. Rows may omit the clone size; those that give it use once, few, many or a size class.

TRBV6-5	TRBJ2-3	-	-	CASSYRGDTQYF	TGTGCCAGCAGTTACCGGGGGGATACGCAGTATTTT
TRBV11-2	TRBJ1-6	-	TRBD1	CASSRGQVNSPLHF	TGTGCCAGCAGCCGTGGACAGGTTAATTCACCCCTCCACTTT
TRBV5-4	TRBJ2-2	-	TRBD1	CASSTGGQGEIGELFF	TGTGCCAGCAGCACGGGAGGACAGGGGGAGATCGGGGAGCTGTTTTTT
TRBV9	TRBJ1-1	few	TRBD1	CASSAGQGRPDPAFF	TGTGCCAGCAGCGCAGGACAGGGTAGACCCGACCCAGCTTTCTTT
TRBV5-1	TRBJ1-4	-	TRBD1	CASSPGTGDNEKLFF	TGCGCCAGCAGCCCGGGGACAGGTGATAATGAAAAACTGTTTTTT
TRBV27	TRBJ2-7	-	TRBD2	CASSTIGLVDYEQYF	TGTGCCAGCAGTACGATAGGACTAGTGGACTACGAGCAGTACTTC
TRBV14	TRBJ2-7	once	-	CASSHGRVYEQYF	TGTGCCAGCAGCCACGGCAGGGTCTACGAGCAGTACTTC
TRBV6-5	TRBJ2-3	-	-	CASSYGSTSTDTQYF	TGTGCCAGCAGTTACGGTTCTACTAGCACAGATACGCAGTATTTT
TRBV18	TRBJ1-1	-	-	CASSPTRLDTEAFF	TGTGCCAGCTCACCGACTCGTTTGGACACTGAAGCTTTCTTT
TRBV4-2	TRBJ2-5	few	-	CASSFGVMIEQYF	TGTGCCAGCAGCTTCGGGGTCATGATAGAGCAGTACTTC
TRBV30	TRBJ1-1	-	-	CAWSVRGRNTEAFF	TGTGCCTGGAGTGTACGGGGGAGGAACACTGAAGCTTTCTTT
TRBV5-4	TRBJ1-2	-	-	CASRKQGSYNYGYTF	TGTGCCAGCAGAAAACAGGGAAGTTATAACTATGGCTACACCTTC
TRBV5-1	TRBJ2-7	-	-	CASSWNQGSYEQYF	TGCGCCAGCAGCTGGAATCAGGGATCCTACGAGCAGTACTTC
TRBV6-1	TRBJ1-1	-	-	CASSEFGAGEAFF	TGTGCCAGCAGTGAATTTGGGGCAGGTGAAGCTTTCTTT
TRBV9	TRBJ1-2	-	TRBD1	CASSEGGQGRYGYTF	TGTGCCAGCAGCGAGGGGGGACAGGGGAGATATGGCTACACCTTC
TRBV5-1	TRBJ1-1	few	TRBD1	CASSLGGTGAEAFF	TGCGCCAGCAGCTTGGGAGGGACAGGGGCTGAAGCTTTCTTT
TRBV19	TRBJ1-2	-	TRBD1	CASSPRQGGYTF	TGTGCCAGTAGTCCGCGACAGGGTGGCTACACCTTC
TRBV7-2	TRBJ2-6	few	TRBD1	CASSLGQGRSGANVLTF	TGTGCCAGCAGCTTGGGACAGGGACGTTCTGGGGCCAACGTCCTGACTTTC
TRBV18	TRBJ2-7	-	TRBD2	CASSSRTGGREQYF	TGTGCCAGCTCAAGTAGAACGGGGGGGCGTGAGCAGTACTTC